The 30 T cell receptor beta chains presented below share a single source sample, sequenced in a study of OX40 agonist ivuxolimab in advanced cancers. Clones were sequenced by immunoSEQ multiplex PCR, and TCRdb holds only the in-frame ones, with some missing. The sample comprises around 65,000 clones, more than 85% of which are singletons, and around a sixth rests with the top ten. Source: CD4+ or CD8+ T cells sorted from blood, taken in a trial of the OX40 agonist ivuxolimab. These receptors were collected from an adult with an advanced solid tumor such as melanoma, head and neck, liver or kidney cancer.

This chain joins TRBV4-1 and TRBJ2-1; TRBD2 is a possible D gene (5 bases). V was shortened by 3 bases and J by 6 bases, with 9 bases between the two germline ends. The CDR3 sequence is 13 residues long. Germline V lookup: CDR1 MGHRA, CDR2 YSYEKL. The CDR3 protein is CASSQEAGNEQFF. DNA of the CDR3: TGCGCCAGCAGCCAGGAGGCCGGCAATGAGCAGTTCTTC.

The rearrangement links TRBV10-2 to TRBJ1-1; possible D gene TRBD1, 5 bases. V lost 7 bases and J 0 bases, leaving 12 bases between the germline ends. Germline CDR1 is WSHSY and CDR2 is SAAADI. The CDR3 contains 14 residues. The CDR3 nucleotides read TGCGCCAGCACCCAGGGAGGGGTGAACACTGAAGCTTTCTTT. Its protein product is CASTQGGVNTEAFF.

The J gene is TRBJ2-7, the V gene TRBV7-2; tentatively, D is TRBD1 (5 bases). Germline CDR1 is SGHTA and CDR2 is FQGNSA. CDR3 length: 14 residues. Deletions cut 0 bases from V and 4 bases from J, with 10 bases between. The CDR3 loop is CASSLASGAYEQYF. CDR3 nucleotides: TGTGCCAGCAGCTTAGCGTCTGGGGCATACGAGCAGTACTTC.

The rearrangement links TRBV11-2 to TRBJ1-2; D is unresolved. Germline values: CDR1 SGHAT, CDR2 FQNNGV. The CDR3 runs 15 residues. V was shortened by 4 bases and J by 6 bases, with 18 bases between the two germline ends. The CDR3 protein is CASSSGRVEMDGYTF. As DNA, the CDR3 is TGTGCCAGCAGCTCGGGAAGGGTTGAAATGGATGGCTACACCTTC.

V usage is TRBV27 and J usage is TRBJ2-7; the D gene is possibly TRBD1 (5 bases). Trimming removed 2 bases at V and 4 bases at J, with 12 bases between. This CDR3 has 14 residues. Germline V gene data show CDR1 as MNHEY and CDR2 as SMNVEV (reference sequence). The CDR3 sequence: CASSLRGHSYEQYF. In DNA form, the CDR3 reads TGTGCCAGCAGTTTAAGAGGACATTCTTACGAGCAGTACTTC.

The chain couples TRBV7-8 to TRBJ2-7, with 10 bases identical to TRBD1. CDR1 is SGHVS, CDR2 FQNEAQ, per germline. The CDR3 totals 15 residues. V was pared by 10 bases and J by 1 base, with 10 bases of the junction left unmatched. CDR3 DNA sequence: TGTGCCACCTCGCTCGGGACAGGGGCTTCCTACGAGCAGTACTTC. Translation: CATSLGTGASYEQYF.

The V and J genes are TRBV10-1 and TRBJ1-1; D might be TRBD1 (5 bases). Trimming shortened V by 6 bases and J by 5 bases, and 10 bases separated the two germline ends. Germline lookup yields CDR1 WNHNN and CDR2 SYGVQD (reference sequence). The CDR3 totals 12 residues. CDR3 amino acids: CASSKEGTEAFF. The CDR3 DNA reads TGCGCCAGCAGCAAAGAGGGGACTGAAGCTTTCTTT.

The chain couples TRBV4-1 to TRBJ2-5, with D maybe TRBD2 (7 bases). This CDR3 has 17 residues. V was pared by 5 bases and J by 5 bases, with 24 bases between. Germline lookup yields CDR1 MGHRA and CDR2 YSYEKL. CDR3 nucleotides: TGCGCCAGCAGCGCTCCCTGGAGGAGGGGGGGCAAGGAGACCCAGTACTTC. It translates to CASSAPWRRGGKETQYF.

This sequence joins TRBV7-8 and TRBJ2-7; D is unresolved. The V end was cut by 5 bases, the J end by 3 bases, with 8 bases between. Per the germline V gene, CDR1 is SGHVS and CDR2 is FQNEAQ. This CDR3 region has 12 residues. The DNA of the CDR3 is TGTGCCAGCAGCCCGGTGCACTACGAGCAGTACTTC. Translated: CASSPVHYEQYF.

The chain links TRBV27 to TRBJ2-2; 9 nucleotides agree with TRBD2. Looked up from germline, CDR1 is MNHEY and CDR2 is SMNVEV (reference sequence). This CDR3 comprises 17 residues. The J segment lost 3 bases and the V segment lost 6 bases, leaving 11 bases of the junction unmatched. In nucleotides, the CDR3 is TGTGCCAGCAGCTCCGCTACAGCGGGGGGATACACCGGGGAGCTGTTTTTT. Its translation is CASSSATAGGYTGELFF.

The genes are TRBV27 and TRBJ1-5; D gene ambiguous. The germline V gene encodes CDR1 MNHEY and CDR2 SMNVEV (reference sequence). The CDR3 loop spans 13 amino acids. V was shortened by 2 bases and J by 3 bases, with 5 bases between the two germline ends. CDR3 nucleotide sequence: TGTGCCAGCAGTTTAGAAACCAATCAGCCCCAGCATTTT. Protein product: CASSLETNQPQHF.

This chain joins TRBV29-1 and TRBJ1-2; D not resolved. The CDR3 is 13 residues long. The V end was cut by 2 bases, the J end by 4 bases, with 11 bases between. Germline CDR1 is SQVTM and CDR2 is ANQGSEA. CDR3: CSVEPEAIYGYTF. The CDR3 region has the DNA TGCAGCGTTGAACCGGAGGCGATCTATGGCTACACCTTC.

The gene calls are TRBV4-1 and TRBJ1-5; D not resolved. CDR3 size: 15 residues. CDR1 and CDR2 (germline): MGHRA, YSYEKL. Trimming took off 0 bases at V and 5 bases at J, with 11 bases between the two ends. CDR3 bases: TGCGCCAGCAGCCAAGACAGGAACGACTATCAGCCCCAGCATTTT. Translated: CASSQDRNDYQPQHF.

V and J are TRBV7-9 and TRBJ2-5; D possibly corresponds to TRBD1 (6 bases). Trimming pared 1 base from V and 5 bases from J, leaving 11 bases between. CDR1 and CDR2 from the germline V gene are SEHNR and FQNEAQ (reference sequence). This CDR3 spans 14 amino acids. The CDR3 sequence: CASSLGQGWETQYF. DNA for the CDR3: TGTGCCAGCAGCTTAGGGCAGGGGTGGGAGACCCAGTACTTC.

The table lists this clone with a count of one. The chain has TRBV15 and TRBJ2-2, with D tentatively TRBD1 or TRBD2 (5 bases each). The CDR3 is 12 amino acids. Germline assignment: CDR1 LNHNV and CDR2 YYDKDF (reference sequence). V shed 7 bases and J shed 4 bases, with 7 bases lying between them. CDR3 sequence reads: CATTGATGELFF. The CDR3 DNA sequence: TGTGCCACCACCGGGGCCACCGGGGAGCTGTTTTTT.

This clone was counted once. The genes are TRBV19 and TRBJ2-5, with TRBD2 identical over 8 bases. Trimming cost V 5 bases and J 3 bases; bases outside gene matches: 11. CDR3 length equals 16 residues. Per the germline V gene, CDR1 is LNHDA and CDR2 is SQIVND (reference sequence). The CDR3 nucleotides are TGTGCCAGTAGTCAAGCGGGGGACGTAAAAAAAGAGACCCAGTACTTC. Translating gives CASSQAGDVKKETQYF.

The J gene is TRBJ2-7, the V gene TRBV7-9; D remains ambiguous. Trimming shortened V by 0 bases and J by 3 bases, and 6 bases separated the two germline ends. This CDR3 is built from 13 residues. Per the germline V gene, CDR1 is SEHNR and CDR2 is FQNEAQ (reference sequence). The CDR3 protein is CASSLAQLYEQYF. The CDR3 coding sequence is TGTGCCAGCAGCTTAGCTCAGCTCTACGAGCAGTACTTC.

The chain combines TRBV19 with TRBJ1-1; D gene ambiguous. Germline loops: CDR1 LNHDA, CDR2 SQIVND (reference sequence). V gave up 2 bases and J gave up 7 bases, with 5 bases separating them. The CDR3 loop spans 11 amino acids. The chain's CDR3 is CASSILDEAFF. CDR3 coding DNA: TGTGCCAGTAGTATACTCGATGAAGCTTTCTTT.

This rearrangement joins TRBV5-6 to TRBJ2-4, with 10 nucleotides matching TRBD2. From germline, CDR1 is SGHDT and CDR2 YYEEEE. The junction had 10 bases not matched to a gene; V was cut back by 2 bases and J by 14 bases. The CDR3 extends over 14 amino acids. The DNA of the CDR3 is TGTGCCAGCAGCTTCAGTACAGCGGGGGGGCTCGAGTACTTC. This sequence encodes CASSFSTAGGLEYF. Drawing the rest from reference TRBV5-6 and TRBJ2-4, the complete variable domain is DAGVTQSPTHLIKTRGQQVTLRCSPKSGHDTVSWYQQALGQGPQFIFQYYEEEERQRGNFPDRFSGHQFPNYSSELNVNALLLGDSALYLCASSFSTAGGLEYFGAGTRLSVL.

The table lists this clone with a few counts. V is TRBV7-2 and J is TRBJ2-7, with 7 bases aligning to TRBD1. The CDR3 has 12 amino acids. Losses at the gene ends were 5 bases for V and 6 bases for J; bases not matched to a gene: 4. CDR1 is SGHTA, CDR2 FQGNSA, per germline. CDR3 DNA sequence: TGTGCCAGCAGCCCGCCAGGGGGCGAGCAGTACTTC. It encodes CASSPPGGEQYF.

The genes are TRBV27 and TRBJ2-7; 9 nucleotides align to TRBD2. CDR1 and CDR2 (germline): MNHEY, SMNVEV (reference sequence). This CDR3 spans 13 amino acids. The V segment lost 5 bases and the J segment 4 bases; nucleotides outside the gene matches: 3. The CDR3 DNA reads TGTGCCAGCAGTATGGGACTAGCTTACGAGCAGTACTTC. This codes for CASSMGLAYEQYF.

The rearrangement links TRBV7-2 to TRBJ2-7; no clear D gene. With 1 base removed from V and 3 bases from J, the gap between germline ends came to 10 bases. There are 14 residues in the CDR3. Germline CDR1 SGHTA, CDR2 FQGNSA. The CDR3 DNA reads as TGTGCCAGCAGCTTAGGACGGCGATACTACGAGCAGTACTTC. This gives the protein CASSLGRRYYEQYF.

This clone was detected once. The rearrangement links TRBV7-3 to TRBJ1-6; unclear D gene. The CDR3 has 13 residues. Germline V gene data show CDR1 as SGHTA and CDR2 as FQGTGA. The V gene lost 1 base and the J gene lost 8 bases, with 6 bases spanning the gap. The CDR3 loop is CASSLNGDSPLHF. In nucleotides, the CDR3 is TGTGCCAGCAGCTTAAACGGGGATTCACCCCTCCACTTT.

Written as DNA, the CDR3 is TGTGCCAGCAGCTTAGCGCAGGGGGTGAACACTGAAGCTTTCTTT. As protein: CASSLAQGVNTEAFF. The genes are TRBV7-6 and TRBJ1-1, with TRBD1 matching 7 bases. The CDR3 extends over 15 amino acids. Germline assignment: CDR1 SGHVS and CDR2 FNYEAQ. The J segment lost 0 bases and the V segment lost 0 bases, leaving 1 base of the junction unmatched.

V and J are TRBV5-6 and TRBJ2-1; 7 bases match TRBD1. The CDR3 loop spans 14 amino acids. V shed 2 bases, J shed 2 bases, and the junction held 1 base outside the gene matches. Germline CDR1 is SGHDT and CDR2 is YYEEEE. CDR3 amino acids: CASSFQGAYNEQFF. For the CDR3, the DNA is TGTGCCAGCAGCTTCCAGGGGGCCTACAATGAGCAGTTCTTC.

This clone was found a few times. The rearrangement uses TRBV30 and TRBJ1-1, with D unclear. The V and J ends lost 4 bases and 0 bases respectively, with 3 bases between them. Germline-derived CDR1 and CDR2 are GTSNPN and SVGIG (reference sequence). The CDR3 sequence is 11 residues long. Written as DNA, the CDR3 is TGTGCCTGGAATATGAACACTGAAGCTTTCTTT. Amino acids: CAWNMNTEAFF. The whole variable domain, filled in from reference TRBV30 and TRBJ1-1, reads SQTIHQWPATLVQPVGSPLSLECTVEGTSNPNLYWYRQAAGRGLQLLFYSVGIGQISSEVPQNLSASRPQDRQFILSSKKLLLSDSGFYLCAWNMNTEAFFGQGTRLTVV.

The chain has TRBV5-6 and TRBJ2-1; 9 nucleotides agree with TRBD2. Looked up from germline, CDR1 is SGHDT and CDR2 is YYEEEE. This CDR3 is built from 15 residues. V lost 4 bases to trimming and J lost 6 bases; unmatched junction nucleotides: 8. CDR3 sequence reads: CASSPLAGGPNEQFF. The DNA for the CDR3 is TGTGCCAGCAGCCCCTTGGCGGGGGGGCCCAATGAGCAGTTCTTC.

The V and J genes are TRBV4-1 and TRBJ1-2; 7 bases match TRBD1. From germline, CDR1 is MGHRA and CDR2 YSYEKL. With 3 bases clipped from V and 7 bases from J, the junction kept 8 bases outside the gene matches. The CDR3 is 14 amino acids. The CDR3 sequence is CASSQYRGSFGYTF. The DNA of the CDR3 is TGCGCCAGCAGCCAGTACAGGGGATCCTTTGGCTACACCTTC.

The rearrangement links TRBV6-5 to TRBJ2-3; the match to TRBD1 covers 7 bases. Unmatched junction bases numbered 9, after V lost 4 bases and J lost 5 bases. CDR3 length: 15 residues. CDR1 and CDR2 from the germline V gene are MNHEY and SVGAGI. The CDR3: CASSSDDREIDTQYF. CDR3 nucleotide sequence: TGTGCCAGCAGTTCCGATGACAGGGAGATAGATACGCAGTATTTT.

The V and J genes are TRBV4-1 and TRBJ1-2; D perhaps matches TRBD1 (5 bases). The CDR3 is made up of 13 amino acids. V lost 6 bases and J 8 bases, leaving 16 bases between the germline ends. Germline CDR1 reads MGHRA; CDR2 reads YSYEKL. The CDR3 nucleotides read TGCGCCAGCAGGTTAACGGGGGTCCCGGGCTACACCTTC. Translating gives CASRLTGVPGYTF.